The 19 T cell receptor beta chains below were found in one sample sequenced in a study of T cell responses to AZD1222 COVID-19 vaccine. Repertoires were generated with immunoSEQ multiplex PCR, while TCRdb's copy carries only in-frame clones and drops some. The data hold about 92,000 clones, with roughly 88% observed a single time. The specimen comprised peripheral blood, sampled on day 0 of AZD1222 vaccination. The source of these receptors is an adult in good health.

V usage is TRBV28 and J usage is TRBJ1-5; 7 nucleotides line up with TRBD1. Germline V gives CDR1 MDHEN, CDR2 SYDVKM. The CDR3 is 14 residues long. Germline trimming cut 4 bases from V and 3 bases from J; bases unmatched to any gene: 3. The DNA for the CDR3 is TGTGCCAGCAGTTATCAGGGGGACAATCAGCCCCAGCATTTT. This codes for CASSYQGDNQPQHF.

CDR3 nucleotides: TGTGCCAGCAGTTACTCCAGGGGCTCTGGAAACACCATATATTTT. Its protein is CASSYSRGSGNTIYF. This chain links TRBV6-5 with TRBJ1-3; maybe TRBD1 (6 bases). Trimming stripped 0 bases from V and 0 bases from J, with 6 bases between. Germline CDR1 MNHEY, CDR2 SVGAGI. This CDR3 comprises 15 residues.

As DNA, the CDR3 is TGTGCCAGCATTCGCGGGATTTCAGATGAGCAGTTCTTC. Amino acid sequence: CASIRGISDEQFF. V usage is TRBV2 and J usage is TRBJ2-1, with D possibly TRBD2 on 6 matching bases. The CDR3 has 13 amino acids. Trimming pared 7 bases from V and 8 bases from J, leaving 15 bases between. Germline V gene data show CDR1 as SNHLY and CDR2 as FYNNEI.

In DNA form, the CDR3 reads TGTGCCAGTAAAGCGGGAGTTGGAATCAACGAGCAGTACTTC. This translates into CASKAGVGINEQYF. V is TRBV19 and J is TRBJ2-7, with 8 bases fitting TRBD2. There are 14 residues in the CDR3. V shed 7 bases and J 5 bases; nucleotides not matched to a gene: 10. CDR1 is LNHDA and CDR2 is SQIVND in the germline V gene (reference sequence).

The genes are TRBV2 and TRBJ1-5; D unresolved. Germline assignment: CDR1 SNHLY and CDR2 FYNNEI. This CDR3 comprises 14 residues. Trimming took 2 bases from V and 0 from J, leaving 5 bases between them. CDR3 nucleotides: TGTGCCAGCAGTGAAACTAGTAGCAATCAGCCCCAGCATTTT. Residues: CASSETSSNQPQHF.

This sequence joins TRBV3-1 (or the pseudogene TRBV3-2) and TRBJ2-3; D is undetermined. The CDR3 sequence is 13 residues long. V lost 4 bases, J lost 4 bases, and 9 bases lay in between. CDR1 is LGHDT, CDR2 YNNKEL, per germline (reference sequence). CDR3 protein: CASSPLRSDTQYF. As DNA, the CDR3 is TGTGCCAGCAGCCCTCTACGTTCAGATACGCAGTATTTT.

The chain carries TRBV12-5 and TRBJ1-1, with 9 bases that match TRBD1. Per the germline V gene, CDR1 is LGHNT and CDR2 is FRNRAP. The CDR3 length is 14 residues. J gave up 1 base and V 4 bases, and 1 base lay outside the gene matches. The CDR3 DNA follows: TGTGCTAGTGGTTCGGGACAGGGGAACACTGAAGCTTTCTTT. Residues: CASGSGQGNTEAFF. The full variable domain, completed using reference TRBV12-5 and TRBJ1-1, is DARVTQTPRHKVTEMGQEVTMRCQPILGHNTVFWYRQTMMQGLELLAYFRNRAPLDDSGMPKDRFSAEMPDATLATLKIQPSEPRDSAVYFCASGSGQGNTEAFFGQGTRLTVV.

The J gene is TRBJ2-1, the V gene TRBV4-1; 8 bases agree with TRBD2. J lost 8 bases, V lost 2 bases, and 14 bases had no gene match. The CDR3 runs 17 residues. CDR1 and CDR2 from the germline V gene are MGHRA and YSYEKL. The CDR3 bases are TGCGCCAGCAGCCAATCTACAGCGGGAGTTTTACCCTATGAGCAGTTCTTC. This codes for CASSQSTAGVLPYEQFF.

The genes are TRBV6-2 or TRBV6-3 and TRBJ2-7; D gene unclear. V gave up 1 base and J gave up 3 bases, with 7 bases separating them. CDR3 size: 13 residues. The V gene's germline CDR1 is MNHEY and CDR2 SVGEGT. This CDR3 reads CASSYLGGYEQYF. DNA of the CDR3: TGTGCCAGCAGTTACTTGGGCGGCTACGAGCAGTACTTC.

The chain combines TRBV6-5 with TRBJ1-5; 8 bases agree with TRBD1. CDR1 is MNHEY and CDR2 is SVGAGI in the germline V gene. The junction had 5 bases not matched to a gene; V was cut back by 6 bases and J by 1 base. This CDR3 is built from 15 residues. The CDR3 protein is CASRDNRGSNQPQHF. The CDR3 nucleotides read TGTGCCAGCAGAGACAACAGGGGGAGCAATCAGCCCCAGCATTTT.

The chain links TRBV4-2 to TRBJ1-2, with D unclear. Trimming left V 3 bases short and J 8 bases short, with 19 bases between. Germline V gene sequence: CDR1 LGHNA, CDR2 YNFKEQ. This CDR3 is 15 amino acids long. This CDR3 is CASSHGGPLTEGYTF. CDR3 nucleotides: TGTGCCAGCAGCCACGGAGGACCGCTGACGGAAGGCTACACCTTC.

The V call is TRBV30, the J call TRBJ1-2; no reliable D call. CDR3 length: 13 amino acids. Trimming shortened V by 2 bases and J by 0 bases, and 7 bases separated the two germline ends. Germline lookup yields CDR1 GTSNPN and CDR2 SVGIG (reference sequence). Written as DNA, the CDR3 is TGTGCCTGGAGTCAACGGACTAACTATGGCTACACCTTC. It encodes CAWSQRTNYGYTF.

V and J are TRBV11-3 and TRBJ1-1; the D gene is possibly TRBD1 (6 bases). The ends were cut back, 4 bases at V and 1 base at J, with 13 bases in the middle. The CDR3 runs 15 residues. Germline V lookup: CDR1 SGHNT, CDR2 YENEEA. The CDR3: CASSSVRDKNTEAFF. CDR3 bases: TGTGCCAGCAGCTCGGTCCGGGACAAGAACACTGAAGCTTTCTTT.

The chain carries TRBV7-6 and TRBJ1-1, with D hard to call. This CDR3 is built from 15 residues. CDR1 and CDR2 from the germline V gene are SGHVS and FNYEAQ. The V and J ends lost 5 bases and 4 bases respectively, with 17 bases between them. CDR3 sequence reads: CASSPRRQLSTEAFF. The DNA of the CDR3 is TGTGCCAGCAGCCCCCGGCGACAATTGAGCACTGAAGCTTTCTTT.

The rearrangement links TRBV3-1 (or the pseudogene TRBV3-2) to TRBJ2-7; 9 bases are a match to TRBD2. Unmatched junction bases numbered 6, after V lost 5 bases and J lost 1 base. The length of the CDR3 is 15 residues. From germline, CDR1 is LGHDT and CDR2 YNNKEL (reference sequence). CDR3: CASSSTSGVSYEQYF. Here the CDR3 DNA reads TGTGCCAGCAGCTCGACTAGCGGAGTATCCTACGAGCAGTACTTC.

The chain is built from TRBV18 and TRBJ2-2, with 9 bases fitting TRBD2. V lost 2 bases to trimming and J lost 6 bases; unmatched junction nucleotides: 7. The CDR3 has 16 amino acids. CDR1 is KGHSH and CDR2 is LQKENI in the germline V gene. CDR3 DNA: TGTGCCAGCTCACCAGAGGCTAGCGGGATCTCCGGGGAGCTGTTTTTT. It encodes CASSPEASGISGELFF.

The J gene is TRBJ2-7, the V gene TRBV6-6; possibly TRBD2 for D (5 bases). CDR1 is MNHNY, CDR2 SVGAGI, per germline (reference sequence). The length of the CDR3 is 12 residues. V was trimmed by 7 bases and J by 0 bases, leaving 7 bases between them. The CDR3 nucleotides read TGTGCCAGCAAGAGCGGCTCCTACGAGCAGTACTTC. Its protein is CASKSGSYEQYF.

This chain connects TRBV28 to TRBJ1-6; D is unclear. CDR1 is MDHEN, CDR2 SYDVKM, per germline. The germline V and J ends were trimmed by 0 bases and 4 bases, with 4 bases remaining between them. The CDR3 runs to 14 residues. The CDR3 DNA reads as TGTGCCAGCAGTTTATGGGGTTATAATTCACCCCTCCACTTT. This gives the protein CASSLWGYNSPLHF.

The V call is TRBV30, the J call TRBJ2-6; D call uncertain. Between the trimmed V and J ends, which lost 2 bases and 0 bases, there was a span of 11 bases. There are 16 residues in the CDR3. The germline CDR1 and CDR2 sequences are GTSNPN and SVGIG (reference sequence). The CDR3 loop reads CAWSTPRLSGANVLTF. The CDR3 DNA sequence: TGTGCCTGGAGTACCCCCCGCCTCTCTGGGGCCAACGTCCTGACTTTC.